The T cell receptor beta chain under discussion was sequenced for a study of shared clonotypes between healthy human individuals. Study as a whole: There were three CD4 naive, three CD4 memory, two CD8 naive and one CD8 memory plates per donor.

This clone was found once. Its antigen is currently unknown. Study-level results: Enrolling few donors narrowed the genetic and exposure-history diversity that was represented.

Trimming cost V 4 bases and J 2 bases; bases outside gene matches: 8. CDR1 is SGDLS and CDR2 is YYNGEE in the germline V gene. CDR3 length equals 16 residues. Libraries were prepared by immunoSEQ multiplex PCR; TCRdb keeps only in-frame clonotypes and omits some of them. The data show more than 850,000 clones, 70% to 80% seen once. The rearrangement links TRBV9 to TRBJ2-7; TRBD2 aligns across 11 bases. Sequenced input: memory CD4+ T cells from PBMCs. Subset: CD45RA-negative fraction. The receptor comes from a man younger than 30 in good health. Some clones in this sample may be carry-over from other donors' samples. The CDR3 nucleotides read TGTGCCAGCAGCCCTACTAGCGGGAGTGGGGCCTACGAGCAGTACTTC. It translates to CASSPTSGSGAYEQYF.